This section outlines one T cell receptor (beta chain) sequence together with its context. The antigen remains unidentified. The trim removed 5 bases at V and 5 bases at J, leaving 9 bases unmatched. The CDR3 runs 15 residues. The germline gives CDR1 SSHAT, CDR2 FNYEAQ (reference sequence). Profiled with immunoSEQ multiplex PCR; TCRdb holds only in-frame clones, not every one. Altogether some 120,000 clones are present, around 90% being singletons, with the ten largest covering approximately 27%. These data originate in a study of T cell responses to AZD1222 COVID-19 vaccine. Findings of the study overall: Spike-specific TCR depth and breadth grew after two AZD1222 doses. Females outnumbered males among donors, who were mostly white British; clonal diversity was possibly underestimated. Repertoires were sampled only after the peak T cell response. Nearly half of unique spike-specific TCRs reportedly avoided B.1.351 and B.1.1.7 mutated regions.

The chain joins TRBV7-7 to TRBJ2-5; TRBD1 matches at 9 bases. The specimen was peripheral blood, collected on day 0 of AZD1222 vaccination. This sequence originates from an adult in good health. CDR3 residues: CASSPDRGIGETQYF. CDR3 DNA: TGTGCCAGCAGCCCGGACAGGGGAATCGGTGAGACCCAGTACTTC.